Sequencing of this TCR beta chain was carried out in a study of beta chain features in type 1 diabetes. Study-level information: The samples had about 110,000,000 sorted cells examined in all. Regarding the study as a whole: In the patient group, naive, central memory and Treg TCRB repertoires seemed more alike than in the healthy donor group. Whether HLA type affects TCRB rearrangement stayed undetermined in the present work. When Type 1 diabetes patients were examined, their TCRB CDR3s proved moderately but significantly shorter in all four CD4+ subsets.

Sorted CD4+ subsets: naive, central memory, regulatory, stem cell-like memory (CD45RO/CCR7/CD25/CD127/CD95/CD27 panel). Expressed TCRB transcripts were sequenced because the isolated RNA had all been reverse transcribed beforehand. Sequencing was performed with immunoSEQ multiplex PCR; in TCRdb, only in-frame clones are kept and a portion is missing. The sample has under 300,000 clones, around 24% seen once. This clone was counted between two and nine times. The target antigen is unknown. Deletions cut 5 bases from V and 2 bases from J, with 5 bases between. Looked up from germline, CDR1 is KGHSH and CDR2 is LQKENI. This CDR3 spans 12 amino acids.

Specimen: naive CD4+ T cells from blood. The chain has TRBV18 and TRBJ2-3, with D uncertain. This clonotype originated in a woman aged 25-40 years with type 1 diabetes. CDR3 bases: TGTGCCAGCTCATCCTACACAGATACGCAGTATTTT. Its translation: CASSSYTDTQYF.